A single sample is the source of the 8 T cell receptor beta chains below, sequenced in a study of cytomegalovirus exposure and HLA in healthy donors. The PCR made use of 60 Vbeta and 13 Jbeta primers. The assay was immunoSEQ multiplex PCR, and TCRdb's table has in-frame clones only and misses some. The sample shows around 130,000 clones, around 77% of them seen only once. The source material was PBMCs. Every receptor here comes from a man aged 50-60 years in good health and CMV-seronegative.

The chain recombines TRBV11-3 with TRBJ1-1, with D possibly TRBD1 on 5 matching bases. The CDR3 runs 15 residues. V lost 4 bases and J lost 1, with 13 bases in between. CDR1 and CDR2 (germline): SGHNT, YENEEA. CDR3 protein: CASSSQGGENTEAFF. The CDR3 coding sequence is TGTGCCAGCAGCTCCCAAGGAGGGGAGAACACTGAAGCTTTCTTT.

The chain has TRBV27 and TRBJ2-7; TRBD1 matches 8 bases. CDR3 length: 19 amino acids. Per the germline V gene, CDR1 is MNHEY and CDR2 is SMNVEV (reference sequence). Unmatched junction bases numbered 16, after V lost 0 bases and J lost 3 bases. The CDR3 here is CASSLSPGRGRRSGYEQYF. In DNA form, the CDR3 reads TGTGCCAGCAGTTTATCCCCGGGCAGGGGGCGAAGATCTGGCTACGAGCAGTACTTC.

The chain is built from TRBV2 and TRBJ2-3; 13 bases agree with TRBD2. V shed 7 bases, J shed 0 bases, and the junction held 7 bases outside the gene matches. This CDR3 spans 17 amino acids. Germline lookup yields CDR1 SNHLY and CDR2 FYNNEI. CDR3 sequence reads: CASTRTSGGTSTDTQYF. CDR3 nucleotides: TGTGCCAGCACGAGGACTAGCGGGGGAACTAGCACAGATACGCAGTATTTT.

This clone was detected only a few times. This chain connects TRBV2 to TRBJ1-1, with D hard to call. The V gene's germline CDR1 is SNHLY and CDR2 FYNNEI. The CDR3 runs to 11 residues. V dropped 2 bases and J dropped 8 bases, with 6 bases sitting between them. DNA for the CDR3: TGTGCCAGCAGTGAATCGGGGGAAGCTTTCTTT. Amino acid sequence: CASSESGEAFF.

The rearrangement links TRBV11-2 to TRBJ2-3; D gene ambiguous. The CDR3 loop spans 15 amino acids. Germline CDR1 reads SGHAT; CDR2 reads FQNNGV. The germline V and J ends were trimmed by 0 bases and 0 bases, with 7 bases remaining between them. The CDR3 is CASSLDGRSTDTQYF. CDR3 nucleotides: TGTGCCAGCAGCTTAGACGGTCGGAGCACAGATACGCAGTATTTT.

The rearrangement links TRBV28 to TRBJ1-5; D not certain. The germline gives CDR1 MDHEN, CDR2 SYDVKM. This CDR3 has 13 amino acids. Deletions cut 2 bases from V and 2 bases from J, with 4 bases between. The CDR3 bases are TGTGCCAGCAGTTTAACGGGCAATCAGCCCCAGCATTTT. This encodes CASSLTGNQPQHF. Using reference TRBV28 and TRBJ1-5 for the parts outside the CDR3, the full variable domain is DVKVTQSSRYLVKRTGEKVFLECVQDMDHENMFWYRQDPGLGLRLIYFSYDVKMKEKGDIPEGYSVSREKKERFSLILESASTNQTSMYLCASSLTGNQPQHFGDGTRLSIL.

The chain carries TRBV5-4 and TRBJ2-5; 7 bases map to TRBD2. This CDR3 contains 16 residues. V was pared by 1 base and J by 4 bases, with 10 bases of the junction left unmatched. Germline assignment: CDR1 SGHNT and CDR2 YYREEE (reference sequence). The CDR3 DNA reads as TGTGCCAGCAGCTTGAGGGTAACGGGAGGTGGAGAGACCCAGTACTTC. It codes for CASSLRVTGGGETQYF.

The chain uses TRBV11-2 and TRBJ2-1, with TRBD2 matching 10 bases. The ends lost 1 base at V and 5 bases at J; junction bases unmatched: 2. The CDR3 covers 15 residues. In germline, CDR1 is SGHAT, CDR2 FQNNGV. In nucleotides, the CDR3 is TGTGCCAGCAGCTTAGCACTAGCGGGACACAATGAGCAGTTCTTC. It translates to CASSLALAGHNEQFF.